Below, 29 T cell receptor beta chains from the same sample are listed, as sequenced in a study of blood T cell dynamics during melanoma immunotherapy. Here immunoSEQ multiplex PCR was the method, and the copy in TCRdb shows in-frame clones only, minus some. The sample contains several thousand clones, around 82% of which appear only once. Time point denoted: pre-treatment baseline. Sequencing used blood, obtained from a patient treated with checkpoint blockade. Every receptor here comes from a human donor with melanoma.

CDR3 loop: CASSGPRTGRTYEQYF. CDR3 bases: TGTGCCAGCAGTGGGCCCAGGACGGGTAGGACCTACGAGCAGTACTTC. The V and J genes are TRBV6-4 and TRBJ2-5; D remains ambiguous. The assigned J gene may be wrong: the sequence end matches TRBJ2-7 better. Germline lookup yields CDR1 MRHNA and CDR2 SNTAGT. This CDR3 region has 16 residues.

J is TRBJ1-2 and V is TRBV5-1, with D tentatively TRBD1 (5 bases). Germline lookup yields CDR1 SGHRS and CDR2 YFSETQ. V was clipped by 3 bases and J by 3 bases, with 9 bases between them. The CDR3 runs to 13 residues. The CDR3 DNA follows: TGCGCCAGCAGCTCAGACAGACACTATGGCTACACCTTC. Translated: CASSSDRHYGYTF.

The chain is built from TRBV5-1 and TRBJ2-3, with TRBD1 matching over 7 bases. Germline CDR1 SGHRS, CDR2 YFSETQ. V shed 4 bases, J shed 3 bases, and the junction held 5 bases outside the gene matches. This CDR3 is 14 amino acids long. CDR3 protein: CASSRRQGTDTQYF. CDR3 in DNA: TGCGCCAGCAGCAGACGACAGGGTACAGATACGCAGTATTTT.

This rearrangement joins TRBV30 to TRBJ1-6; D ambiguous. The V end was cut by 4 bases, the J end by 10 bases, with 20 bases between. This CDR3 region has 15 residues. CDR1 is GTSNPN and CDR2 is SVGIG in the germline V gene (reference sequence). CDR3 in amino acids: CAWNPNGVLRSPLHF. As DNA, the CDR3 is TGTGCCTGGAACCCTAACGGGGTTTTACGGTCACCCCTCCACTTT.

This clone was counted a few times. V usage is TRBV7-9 and J usage is TRBJ1-1; D remains unclear. The CDR3 has 12 residues. CDR1 is SEHNR and CDR2 is FQNEAQ in the germline V gene (reference sequence). Trimming left V 5 bases short and J 7 bases short, with 11 bases between. The CDR3 reads CASSPGVVEAFF. The CDR3 nucleotides are TGTGCCAGCAGCCCCGGCGTAGTTGAAGCTTTCTTT. Using reference TRBV7-9 and TRBJ1-1 for the parts outside the CDR3, the full variable domain is DTGVSQNPRHKITKRGQNVTFRCDPISEHNRLYWYRQTLGQGPEFLTYFQNEAQLEKSRLLSDRFSAERPKGSFSTLEIQRTEQGDSAMYLCASSPGVVEAFFGQGTRLTVV.

CDR3 residues: CASSPAGRGARTEAFF. In DNA, the CDR3 is TGTGCCAGCTCACCCGCCGGTCGGGGGGCGAGGACTGAAGCTTTCTTT. The V gene is TRBV18, the J gene TRBJ1-1, with a weak D call TRBD1 (6 bases). CDR1 and CDR2 from the germline V gene are KGHSH and LQKENI. Deletions cut 3 bases from V and 5 bases from J, with 19 bases between. This CDR3 comprises 16 residues.

The rearrangement links TRBV30 to TRBJ1-3; unclear D gene. Germline assignment: CDR1 GTSNPN and CDR2 SVGIG (reference sequence). The CDR3 runs to 13 residues. Trimming cost V 2 bases and J 3 bases, with 8 bases left between them. CDR3 coding DNA: TGTGCCTGGAGTCCGCGTCTTGGAAACACCATATATTTT. It encodes CAWSPRLGNTIYF.

The chain links TRBV28 to TRBJ2-7, with D hard to call. The germline V gene has CDR1 MDHEN and CDR2 SYDVKM. The CDR3 totals 12 residues. V was trimmed by 6 bases and J by 0 bases, leaving 6 bases between them. CDR3 sequence reads: CASRTLSYEQYF. CDR3 nucleotide sequence: TGTGCCAGCAGGACACTCTCCTACGAGCAGTACTTC. The whole variable domain, filled in from reference TRBV28 and TRBJ2-7, reads DVKVTQSSRYLVKRTGEKVFLECVQDMDHENMFWYRQDPGLGLRLIYFSYDVKMKEKGDIPEGYSVSREKKERFSLILESASTNQTSMYLCASRTLSYEQYFGPGTRLTVT.

This chain joins TRBV4-2 and TRBJ1-2; D unresolved. Germline V lookup: CDR1 LGHNA, CDR2 YNFKEQ. This CDR3 contains 15 residues. Trimming removed 4 bases at V and 0 bases at J, with 12 bases between. The CDR3 sequence: CASSPRFGPNYGYTF. CDR3 DNA: TGTGCCAGCAGCCCCCGTTTCGGGCCTAACTATGGCTACACCTTC.

The chain links TRBV6-1 to TRBJ1-1; TRBD1 aligns across 8 bases. The CDR3 is 14 residues long. Trimming took 4 bases from V and 6 from J; bases not matched to a gene: 7. CDR1 is MNHNS, CDR2 SASEGT, per germline. The DNA of the CDR3 is TGTGCCAGCAGTGCAGGACAGGGAGGCGCTGAAGCTTTCTTT. This translates into CASSAGQGGAEAFF.

The chain recombines TRBV7-2 with TRBJ2-3; D is possibly TRBD2 (6 bases). The germline V gene has CDR1 SGHTA and CDR2 FQGNSA. V gave up 3 bases and J gave up 0 bases, with 10 bases separating them. The CDR3 totals 15 residues. The CDR3 sequence: CASSLPGLSTDTQYF. The CDR3 DNA sequence: TGTGCCAGCAGCTTGCCGGGACTCAGCACAGATACGCAGTATTTT.

This clone has more than one count but fewer than ten. The rearrangement joins TRBV19 to TRBJ1-4; D is uncertain. This CDR3 is built from 15 residues. V lost 7 bases and J lost 7, with 19 bases in between. Germline V gene data show CDR1 as LNHDA and CDR2 as SQIVND (reference sequence). CDR3 region: CASTPSWTEVEKLFF. Here the CDR3 DNA reads TGTGCCAGTACCCCATCCTGGACGGAGGTTGAAAAACTGTTTTTT.

This chain joins TRBV10-2 and TRBJ2-3, with TRBD1 identical over 10 bases. Losses at the gene ends were 5 bases for V and 6 bases for J; bases not matched to a gene: 8. Germline loops: CDR1 WSHSY, CDR2 SAAADI. This CDR3 spans 15 amino acids. The CDR3 spells CASSTTGGARDTQYF. CDR3 bases: TGCGCCAGCAGTACGACAGGGGGCGCAAGGGATACGCAGTATTTT.

For the CDR3, the DNA is TGTGCCAGCAGCTCCCGGACTAGCGGAAGCTCCTACGAGCAGTACTTC. It codes for CASSSRTSGSSYEQYF. The rearrangement uses TRBV7-6 and TRBJ2-7; 10 nucleotides agree with TRBD2. This CDR3 has 16 amino acids. J was trimmed by 0 bases and V by 4 bases; bases with no gene match: 6. The germline V gene encodes CDR1 SGHVS and CDR2 FNYEAQ.

This rearrangement joins TRBV5-1 to TRBJ2-1; 7 bases map to TRBD2. The CDR3 extends over 16 amino acids. Germline V CDR1 and CDR2: SGHRS, YFSETQ. With V trimmed by 0 bases and J by 4 bases, 7 bases remained unmatched. The CDR3 DNA reads TGCGCCAGCAGCTTGGGCGCCAGCGGGGAGTACAATGAGCAGTTCTTC. This translates into CASSLGASGEYNEQFF.

This chain links TRBV5-4 with TRBJ1-1, with unresolved D. Germline loops: CDR1 SGHNT, CDR2 YYREEE (reference sequence). The V gene lost 7 bases and the J gene lost 1 base, with 8 bases spanning the gap. CDR3 length equals 12 residues. The CDR3 loop is CASGEGNTEAFF. The CDR3 nucleotides are TGTGCCAGCGGCGAGGGGAACACTGAAGCTTTCTTT.

The rearrangement links TRBV4-2 to TRBJ1-5; D unresolved. Germline V lookup: CDR1 LGHNA, CDR2 YNFKEQ. V was cut by 5 bases and J by 6 bases, with 8 bases left in between. The CDR3 is made up of 12 amino acids. CDR3 nucleotides: TGTGCCAGCAGCTTTCGGGGTCAGCCCCAGCATTTT. It translates to CASSFRGQPQHF.

The CDR3 reads CASSPGETQYF. CDR3 in DNA: TGTGCCAGCAGCCCCGGGGAGACCCAGTACTTC. This chain joins TRBV11-2 and TRBJ2-5; D unresolved. Germline V gives CDR1 SGHAT, CDR2 FQNNGV. Trimming stripped 5 bases from V and 5 bases from J, with 6 bases between. The CDR3 has 11 amino acids.

The chain employs TRBV6-6 and TRBJ1-1; tentatively, D is TRBD1 (6 bases). The V and J ends lost 6 bases and 9 bases respectively, with 11 bases between them. The CDR3 consists of 11 residues. Germline-derived CDR1 and CDR2 are MNHNY and SVGAGI (reference sequence). The CDR3 loop is CASRTQGQAFF. The CDR3 nucleotides are TGTGCCAGCAGGACACAGGGCCAAGCTTTCTTT.

The rearrangement links TRBV2 to TRBJ1-6; D may be TRBD1 (6 bases). The length of the CDR3 is 17 residues. Germline CDR1 is SNHLY and CDR2 is FYNNEI. V was clipped by 3 bases and J by 0 bases, with 12 bases between them. CDR3 sequence reads: CASSDRGRSSYNSPLHF. The DNA for the CDR3 is TGTGCCAGCAGTGACCGGGGGCGCAGCTCCTATAATTCACCCCTCCACTTT.

This clone is labeled medium-sized (0.01 to 0.1%). The gene calls are TRBV19 and TRBJ1-5, with D unresolved. The CDR3 consists of 12 residues. Trimming took 1 base from V and 7 from J, leaving 5 bases between them. Per the germline V gene, CDR1 is LNHDA and CDR2 is SQIVND (reference sequence). The chain's CDR3 is CASSIAWQPQHF. CDR3 DNA sequence: TGTGCCAGTAGTATAGCGTGGCAGCCCCAGCATTTT.

This clone has just one count. The chain combines TRBV11-3 with TRBJ2-7; D possibly matches TRBD1 or TRBD2 (5 bases each). The germline CDR1 and CDR2 sequences are SGHNT and YENEEA. V dropped 8 bases and J dropped 2 bases, with 19 bases sitting between them. The CDR3 extends over 15 amino acids. CDR3 sequence (DNA): TGTGCCAGCCGTAAAACCGGGACGGCGACCTACGAGCAGTACTTC. Translation: CASRKTGTATYEQYF.

This rearrangement joins TRBV6-5 to TRBJ1-1; D gene ambiguous. The CDR3 spans 11 residues. The germline V gene encodes CDR1 MNHEY and CDR2 SVGAGI. Trimming stripped 5 bases from V and 5 bases from J, with 6 bases between. The CDR3 here is CASSRHTEAFF. The CDR3 DNA reads TGTGCCAGCAGTAGACATACTGAAGCTTTCTTT.

V and J are TRBV15 and TRBJ2-7, with D perhaps assigned TRBD1 or TRBD2 (6 bases each). V lost 3 bases, J lost 3 bases, and 24 bases lay in between. Germline CDR1 and CDR2: LNHNV and YYDKDF (reference sequence). The CDR3 spans 18 residues. The CDR3 nucleotides are TGTGCCACCAGCAGTCACCTCGGGGTAAGGGGGGCTCTCTACGAGCAGTACTTC. Residues: CATSSHLGVRGALYEQYF. Full variable domain (missing parts from reference TRBV15 and TRBJ2-7): DAMVIQNPRYQVTQFGKPVTLSCSQTLNHNVMYWYQQKSSQAPKLLFHYYDKDFNNEADTPDNFQSRRPNTSFCFLDIRSPGLGDTAMYLCATSSHLGVRGALYEQYFGPGTRLTVT.

This clone is a singleton in its sample. V and J are TRBV5-6 and TRBJ1-1; D is possibly TRBD1 (5 bases). This CDR3 region has 13 residues. Germline CDR1 is SGHDT and CDR2 is YYEEEE. With 2 bases removed from V and 3 bases from J, the gap between germline ends came to 8 bases. Here the CDR3 DNA reads TGTGCCAGCAGCTTCGGGGGGGACACTGAAGCTTTCTTT. Amino acids: CASSFGGDTEAFF.

The rearrangement uses TRBV11-2 and TRBJ1-1; maybe TRBD1 (5 bases). This CDR3 spans 17 amino acids. V gave up 1 base and J gave up 0 bases, with 15 bases separating them. Germline-derived CDR1 and CDR2 are SGHAT and FQNNGV. The CDR3 is CASSLASQGLLNTEAFF. DNA for the CDR3: TGTGCCAGCAGCTTAGCCTCCCAGGGTCTCCTGAACACTGAAGCTTTCTTT.

The rearrangement uses TRBV2 and TRBJ2-7; no clear D. The V gene's germline CDR1 is SNHLY and CDR2 FYNNEI. V gave up 7 bases and J gave up 4 bases, with 14 bases separating them. The CDR3 is made up of 13 amino acids. DNA of the CDR3: TGTGCCAGCACCTCGACTTATGGATACGAGCAGTACTTC. Its translation: CASTSTYGYEQYF.

This clone was seen a single time. The J gene is TRBJ1-1, the V gene TRBV5-5; possible D gene TRBD1, 5 bases. In germline, CDR1 is SGHKS, CDR2 YYEKEE (reference sequence). This CDR3 has 16 residues. V lost 5 bases, J lost 0 bases, and 17 bases lay in between. CDR3 loop: CASSPRTGTMNTEAFF. Written as DNA, the CDR3 is TGTGCCAGCAGTCCTCGGACGGGGACGATGAACACTGAAGCTTTCTTT.

The V and J genes are TRBV7-2 and TRBJ1-1, with D uncertain. The CDR3 runs 13 residues. V lost 1 base to trimming and J lost 1 base, with 4 bases between them. Germline V gives CDR1 SGHTA, CDR2 FQGNSA. The CDR3 DNA is TGTGCCAGCAGCTTAGGGCGGAACACTGAAGCTTTCTTT. Amino acids: CASSLGRNTEAFF.